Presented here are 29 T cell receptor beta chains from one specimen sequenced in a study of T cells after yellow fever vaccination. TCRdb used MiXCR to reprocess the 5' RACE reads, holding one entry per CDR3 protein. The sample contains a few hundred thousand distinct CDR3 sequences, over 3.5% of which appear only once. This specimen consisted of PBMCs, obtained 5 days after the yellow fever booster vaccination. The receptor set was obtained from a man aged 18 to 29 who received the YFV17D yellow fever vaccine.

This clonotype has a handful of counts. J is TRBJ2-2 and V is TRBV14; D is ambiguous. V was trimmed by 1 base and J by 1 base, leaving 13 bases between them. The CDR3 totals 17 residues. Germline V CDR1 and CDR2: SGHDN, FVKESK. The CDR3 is CASSQGLTAVNTGELFF. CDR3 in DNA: TGTGCCAGCAGCCAAGGTTTGACCGCCGTGAACACCGGGGAGCTGTTTTTT.

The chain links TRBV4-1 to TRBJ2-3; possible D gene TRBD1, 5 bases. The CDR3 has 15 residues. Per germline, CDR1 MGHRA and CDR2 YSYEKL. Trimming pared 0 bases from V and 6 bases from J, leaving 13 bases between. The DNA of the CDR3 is TGCGCCAGCAGCCAAGATGGACACAACAGGGATACGCAGTATTTT. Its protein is CASSQDGHNRDTQYF.

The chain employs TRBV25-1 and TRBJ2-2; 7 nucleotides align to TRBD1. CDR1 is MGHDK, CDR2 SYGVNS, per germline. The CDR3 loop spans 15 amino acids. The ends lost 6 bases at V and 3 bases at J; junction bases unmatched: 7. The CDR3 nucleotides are TGTGCCAGCAGCGACGGACAGGAGCACACCGGGGAGCTGTTTTTT. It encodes CASSDGQEHTGELFF.

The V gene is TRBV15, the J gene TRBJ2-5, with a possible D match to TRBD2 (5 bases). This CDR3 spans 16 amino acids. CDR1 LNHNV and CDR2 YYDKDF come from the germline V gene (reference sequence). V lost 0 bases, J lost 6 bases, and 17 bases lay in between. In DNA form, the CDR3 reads TGTGCCACCAGCAGAGATAGCCTTTCGGGGTGGAAGACCCAGTACTTC. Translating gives CATSRDSLSGWKTQYF.

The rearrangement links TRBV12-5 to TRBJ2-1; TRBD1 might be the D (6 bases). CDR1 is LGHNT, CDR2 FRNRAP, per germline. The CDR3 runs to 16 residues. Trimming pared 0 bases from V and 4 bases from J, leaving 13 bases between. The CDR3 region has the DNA TGTGCTAGTGGTTTGGTAGTAGGACAGCCTTACAATGAGCAGTTCTTC. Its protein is CASGLVVGQPYNEQFF.

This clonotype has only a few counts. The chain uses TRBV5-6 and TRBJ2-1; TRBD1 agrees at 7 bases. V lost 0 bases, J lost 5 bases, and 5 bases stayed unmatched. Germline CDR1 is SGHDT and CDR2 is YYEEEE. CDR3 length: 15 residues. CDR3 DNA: TGTGCCAGCAGCTTGGGGACAGGTAGGGACAATGAGCAGTTCTTC. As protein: CASSLGTGRDNEQFF.

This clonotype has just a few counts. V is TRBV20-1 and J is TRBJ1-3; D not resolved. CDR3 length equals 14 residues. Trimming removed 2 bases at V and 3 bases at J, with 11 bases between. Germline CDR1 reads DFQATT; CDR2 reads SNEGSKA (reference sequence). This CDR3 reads CSARLRTLGNTIYF. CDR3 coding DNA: TGCAGTGCTAGATTGCGGACTCTTGGAAACACCATATATTTT.

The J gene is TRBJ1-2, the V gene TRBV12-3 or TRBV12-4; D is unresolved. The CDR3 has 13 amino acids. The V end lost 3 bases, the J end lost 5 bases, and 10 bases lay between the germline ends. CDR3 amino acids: CASSFQATYGYTF. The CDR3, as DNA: TGTGCCAGCAGTTTTCAGGCCACATATGGCTACACCTTC.

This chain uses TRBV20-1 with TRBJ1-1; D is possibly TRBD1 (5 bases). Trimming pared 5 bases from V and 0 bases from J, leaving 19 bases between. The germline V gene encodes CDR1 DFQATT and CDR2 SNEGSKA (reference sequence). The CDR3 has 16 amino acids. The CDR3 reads CSASTLTGGVNTEAFF. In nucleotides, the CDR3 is TGCAGTGCTTCGACCCTGACTGGGGGGGTGAACACTGAAGCTTTCTTT.

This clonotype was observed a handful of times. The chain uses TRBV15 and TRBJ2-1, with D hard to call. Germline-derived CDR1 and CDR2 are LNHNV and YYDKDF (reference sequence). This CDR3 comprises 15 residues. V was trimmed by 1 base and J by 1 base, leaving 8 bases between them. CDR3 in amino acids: CATSRGSMSYNEQFF. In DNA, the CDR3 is TGTGCCACCAGCAGAGGGTCCATGTCCTACAATGAGCAGTTCTTC. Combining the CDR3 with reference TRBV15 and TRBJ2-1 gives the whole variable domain DAMVIQNPRYQVTQFGKPVTLSCSQTLNHNVMYWYQQKSSQAPKLLFHYYDKDFNNEADTPDNFQSRRPNTSFCFLDIRSPGLGDTAMYLCATSRGSMSYNEQFFGPGTRLTVL.

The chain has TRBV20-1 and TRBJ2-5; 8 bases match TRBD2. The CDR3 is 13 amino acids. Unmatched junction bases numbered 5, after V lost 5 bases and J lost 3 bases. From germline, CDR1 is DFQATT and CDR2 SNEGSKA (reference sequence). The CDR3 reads CSAPERGKETQYF. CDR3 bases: TGCAGTGCTCCTGAGCGGGGGAAAGAGACCCAGTACTTC.

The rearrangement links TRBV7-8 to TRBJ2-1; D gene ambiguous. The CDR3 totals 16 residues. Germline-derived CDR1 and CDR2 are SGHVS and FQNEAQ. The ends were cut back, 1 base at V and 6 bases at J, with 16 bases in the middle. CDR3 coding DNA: TGTGCCAGCAGCTTAGGGAGTGTTACAGTACCCAATGAGCAGTTCTTC. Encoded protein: CASSLGSVTVPNEQFF.

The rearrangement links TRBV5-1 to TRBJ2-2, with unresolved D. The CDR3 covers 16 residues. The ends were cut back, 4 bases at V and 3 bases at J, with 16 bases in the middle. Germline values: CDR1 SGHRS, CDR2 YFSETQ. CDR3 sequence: CASSVTNPSYTGELFF. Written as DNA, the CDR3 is TGCGCCAGCAGCGTGACAAACCCGAGTTACACCGGGGAGCTGTTTTTT.

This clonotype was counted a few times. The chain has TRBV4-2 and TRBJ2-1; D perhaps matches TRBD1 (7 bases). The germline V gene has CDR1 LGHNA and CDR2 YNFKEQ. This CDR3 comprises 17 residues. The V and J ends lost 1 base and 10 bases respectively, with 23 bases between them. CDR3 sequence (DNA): TGTGCCAGCAGCCAAGCGGTTTATCAGGGGGGCGTTGAGGAGCAGTTCTTC. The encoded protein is CASSQAVYQGGVEEQFF.

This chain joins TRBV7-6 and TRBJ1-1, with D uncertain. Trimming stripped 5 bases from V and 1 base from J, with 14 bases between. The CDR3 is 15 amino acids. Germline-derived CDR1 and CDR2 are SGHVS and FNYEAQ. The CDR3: CASSTQHAANTEAFF. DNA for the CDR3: TGTGCCAGCAGCACACAGCACGCGGCGAACACTGAAGCTTTCTTT.

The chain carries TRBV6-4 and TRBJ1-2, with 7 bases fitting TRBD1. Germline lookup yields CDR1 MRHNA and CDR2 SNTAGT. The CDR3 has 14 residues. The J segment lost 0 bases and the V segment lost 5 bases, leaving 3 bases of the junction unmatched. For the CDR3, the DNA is TGTGCCAGCAGTCACGGGACAGCTAACTATGGCTACACCTTC. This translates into CASSHGTANYGYTF.

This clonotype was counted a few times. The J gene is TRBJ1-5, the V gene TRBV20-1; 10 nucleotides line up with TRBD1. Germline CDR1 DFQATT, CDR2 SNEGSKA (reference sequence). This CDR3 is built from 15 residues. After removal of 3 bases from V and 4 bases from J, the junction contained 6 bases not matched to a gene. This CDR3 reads CSARPRTGGNQPQHF. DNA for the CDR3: TGCAGTGCTAGGCCCCGGACAGGGGGGAATCAGCCCCAGCATTTT.

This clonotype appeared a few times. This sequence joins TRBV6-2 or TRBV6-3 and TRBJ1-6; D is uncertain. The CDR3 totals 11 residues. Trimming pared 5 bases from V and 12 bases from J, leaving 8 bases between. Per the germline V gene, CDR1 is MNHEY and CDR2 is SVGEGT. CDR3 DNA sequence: TGTGCCAGCAGTCAGACGGAACCCCTCCACTTT. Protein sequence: CASSQTEPLHF.

CDR3 DNA sequence: TGTGCCAGCAGCTATATACAGGGAAACTATGGAAAACTGTTTTTT. Residues: CASSYIQGNYGKLFF. J is TRBJ1-4 and V is TRBV7-9; possibly TRBD1 for D (6 bases). CDR1 is SEHNR, CDR2 FQNEAQ, per germline (reference sequence). V lost 4 bases, J lost 10 bases, and 19 bases lay in between. The CDR3 has 15 amino acids.

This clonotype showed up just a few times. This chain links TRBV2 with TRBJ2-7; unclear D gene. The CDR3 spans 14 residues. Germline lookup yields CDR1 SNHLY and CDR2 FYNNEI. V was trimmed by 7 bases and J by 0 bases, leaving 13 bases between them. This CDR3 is CASKRGTNSYEQYF. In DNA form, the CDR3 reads TGTGCCAGCAAACGCGGAACCAACTCCTACGAGCAGTACTTC.

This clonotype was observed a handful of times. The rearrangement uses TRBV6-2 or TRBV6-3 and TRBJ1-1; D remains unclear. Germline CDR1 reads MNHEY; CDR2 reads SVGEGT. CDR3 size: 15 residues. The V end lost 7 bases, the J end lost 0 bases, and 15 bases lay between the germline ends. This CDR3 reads CASISPVGMNTEAFF. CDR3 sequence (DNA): TGTGCCAGCATCTCCCCTGTGGGGATGAACACTGAAGCTTTCTTT.

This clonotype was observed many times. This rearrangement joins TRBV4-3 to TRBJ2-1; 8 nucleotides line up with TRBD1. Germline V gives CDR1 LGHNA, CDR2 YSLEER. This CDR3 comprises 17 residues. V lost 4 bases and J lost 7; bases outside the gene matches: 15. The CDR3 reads CASSPYFSGGGRNEQFF. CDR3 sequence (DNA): TGCGCCAGCAGCCCTTACTTTTCAGGGGGCGGTCGAAATGAGCAGTTCTTC.

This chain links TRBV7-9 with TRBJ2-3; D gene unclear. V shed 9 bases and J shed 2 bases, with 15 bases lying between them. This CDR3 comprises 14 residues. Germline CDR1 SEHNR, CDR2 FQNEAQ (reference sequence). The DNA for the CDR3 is TGTGCCAGTCTTCCAGGATCCCACACAGATACGCAGTATTTT. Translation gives CASLPGSHTDTQYF.

The CDR3: CASTNRDSHQPQHF. Written as DNA, the CDR3 is TGTGCCAGCACCAATAGGGACTCCCATCAGCCCCAGCATTTT. The gene calls are TRBV5-6 and TRBJ1-5; D may be TRBD1 (5 bases). V shed 6 bases and J shed 5 bases, with 15 bases lying between them. Germline V CDR1 and CDR2: SGHDT, YYEEEE. CDR3 length equals 14 residues.

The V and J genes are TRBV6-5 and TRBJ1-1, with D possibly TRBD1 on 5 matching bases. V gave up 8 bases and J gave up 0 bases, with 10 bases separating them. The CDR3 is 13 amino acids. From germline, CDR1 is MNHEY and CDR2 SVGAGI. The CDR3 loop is CASAGTMNTEAFF. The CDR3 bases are TGTGCCAGCGCCGGGACGATGAACACTGAAGCTTTCTTT.

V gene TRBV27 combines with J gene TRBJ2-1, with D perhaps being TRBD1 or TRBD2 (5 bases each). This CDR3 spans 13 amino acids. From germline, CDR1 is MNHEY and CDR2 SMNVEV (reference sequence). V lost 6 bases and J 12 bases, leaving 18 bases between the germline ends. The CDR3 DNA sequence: TGTGCCAGCAGCACTACCGGGGCAAAGGGGCAGTTCTTC. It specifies CASSTTGAKGQFF.

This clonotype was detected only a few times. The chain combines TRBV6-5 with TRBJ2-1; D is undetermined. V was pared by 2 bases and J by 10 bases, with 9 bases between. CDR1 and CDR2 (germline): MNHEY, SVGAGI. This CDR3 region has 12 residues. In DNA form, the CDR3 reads TGTGCCAGCAGTTACGCCGGGTGGGAGCAGTTCTTC. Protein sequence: CASSYAGWEQFF.

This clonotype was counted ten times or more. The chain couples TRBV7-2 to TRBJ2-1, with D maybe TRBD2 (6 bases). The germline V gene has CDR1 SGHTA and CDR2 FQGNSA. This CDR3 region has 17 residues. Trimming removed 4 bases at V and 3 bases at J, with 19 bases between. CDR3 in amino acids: CASSSIPGTVYYNEQFF. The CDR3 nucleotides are TGTGCCAGCAGCTCCATTCCCGGGACTGTCTACTACAATGAGCAGTTCTTC.

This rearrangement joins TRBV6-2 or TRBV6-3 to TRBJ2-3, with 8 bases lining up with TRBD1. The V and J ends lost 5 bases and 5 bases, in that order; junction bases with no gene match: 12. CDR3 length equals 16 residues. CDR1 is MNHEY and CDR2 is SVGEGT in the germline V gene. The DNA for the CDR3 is TGTGCCAGCAGTCCTCTCGCAGGGGGCGTAAGAGATACGCAGTATTTT. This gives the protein CASSPLAGGVRDTQYF.